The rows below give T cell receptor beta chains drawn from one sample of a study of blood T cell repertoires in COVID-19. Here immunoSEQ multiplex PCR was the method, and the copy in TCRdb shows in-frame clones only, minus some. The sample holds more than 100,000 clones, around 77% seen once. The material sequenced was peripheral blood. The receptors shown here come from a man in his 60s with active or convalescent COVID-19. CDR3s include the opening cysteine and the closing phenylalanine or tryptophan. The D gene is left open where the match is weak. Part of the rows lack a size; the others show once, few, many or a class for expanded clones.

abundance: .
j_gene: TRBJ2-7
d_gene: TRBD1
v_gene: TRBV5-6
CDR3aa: CASSFGQGLYEQYF
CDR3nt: TGTGCCAGCAGCTTTGGACAGGGGCTGTACGAGCAGTACTTC

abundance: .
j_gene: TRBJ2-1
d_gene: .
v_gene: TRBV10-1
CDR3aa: CASPTRCLEQFF
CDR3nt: TGCGCCAGTCCGACTAGATGCCTAGAGCAGTTCTTC

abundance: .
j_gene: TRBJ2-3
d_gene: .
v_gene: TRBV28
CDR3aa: CASSYPTGTDTQYF
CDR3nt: TGTGCCAGCAGTTACCCTACCGGCACAGATACGCAGTATTTT

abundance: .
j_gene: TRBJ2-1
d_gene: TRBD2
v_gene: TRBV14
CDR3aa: CASSQWTSGYYNEQFF
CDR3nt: TGTGCCAGCAGCCAATGGACTAGCGGGTATTACAATGAGCAGTTCTTC

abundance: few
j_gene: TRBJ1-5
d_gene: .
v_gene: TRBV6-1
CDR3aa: CASSEGAGRADKHF
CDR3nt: TGTGCCAGCAGTGAAGGGGCGGGTCGGGCAGATAAACATTTT

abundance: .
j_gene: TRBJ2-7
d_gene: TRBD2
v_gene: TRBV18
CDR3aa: CASSYSRTSDYEQYF
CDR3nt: TGTGCCAGCTCATATTCCAGGACTAGCGACTACGAGCAGTACTTC

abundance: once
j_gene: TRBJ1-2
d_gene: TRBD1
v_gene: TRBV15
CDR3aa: CATSKGGTGDYYGYTF
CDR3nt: TGTGCCACCAGCAAGGGCGGGACAGGGGATTACTATGGCTACACCTTC

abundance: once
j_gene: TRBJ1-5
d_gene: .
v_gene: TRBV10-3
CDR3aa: CAIRPGGGANQPQHF
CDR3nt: TGTGCCATCAGGCCGGGCGGGGGCGCAAATCAGCCCCAGCATTTT

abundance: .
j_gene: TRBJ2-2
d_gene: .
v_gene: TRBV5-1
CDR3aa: CASSFGTGGHTGELFF
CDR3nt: TGCGCCAGCAGCTTCGGGACGGGGGGCCACACCGGGGAGCTGTTTTTT

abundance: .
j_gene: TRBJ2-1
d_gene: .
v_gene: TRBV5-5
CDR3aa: CASSSRTGGDYNEQFF
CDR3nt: TGTGCCAGCAGCTCACGTACAGGGGGGGACTACAATGAGCAGTTCTTC

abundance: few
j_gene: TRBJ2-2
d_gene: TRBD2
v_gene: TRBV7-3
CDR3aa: CASSRVAGGSTGELFF
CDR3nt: TGTGCCAGCAGCCGGGTAGCGGGAGGGAGCACCGGGGAGCTGTTTTTT

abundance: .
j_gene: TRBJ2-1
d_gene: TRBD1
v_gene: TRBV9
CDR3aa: CASSVEGTGVYNEQFF
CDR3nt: TGTGCCAGCAGCGTAGAGGGGACAGGGGTCTACAATGAGCAGTTCTTC

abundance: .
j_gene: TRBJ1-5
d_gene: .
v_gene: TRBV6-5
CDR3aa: CASRAGDQPQHF
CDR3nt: TGTGCCAGCAGGGCGGGGGATCAGCCCCAGCATTTT

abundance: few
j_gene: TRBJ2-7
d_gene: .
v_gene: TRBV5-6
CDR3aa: CASSLGGEQYF
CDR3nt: TGTGCCAGCAGCTTAGGGGGCGAGCAGTACTTC

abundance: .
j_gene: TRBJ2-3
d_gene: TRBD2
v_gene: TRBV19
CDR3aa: CATSVWDVGRASTDTQYF
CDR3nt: TGTGCCACCTCCGTATGGGATGTCGGGAGGGCCAGCACAGATACGCAGTATTTT

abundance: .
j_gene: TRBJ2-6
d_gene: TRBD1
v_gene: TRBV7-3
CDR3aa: CASSLMAWTGSSGANVLTF
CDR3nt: TGTGCCAGCAGCTTAATGGCTTGGACAGGGAGTTCTGGGGCCAACGTCCTGACTTTC

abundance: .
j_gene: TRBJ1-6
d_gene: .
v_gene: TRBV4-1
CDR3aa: CASSRARTADSPLHF
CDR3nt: TGCGCCAGCAGCCGCGCTCGGACAGCAGATTCACCCCTCCACTTT

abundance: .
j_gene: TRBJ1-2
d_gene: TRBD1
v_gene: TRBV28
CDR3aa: CASRGGTGRNYGYTF
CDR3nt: TGTGCCAGCAGGGGAGGGACAGGGAGGAACTATGGCTACACCTTC

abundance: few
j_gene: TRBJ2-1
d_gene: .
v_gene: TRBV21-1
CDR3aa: CASSLPGDHYNEQFF
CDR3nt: TGTGCCAGCAGCCTACCGGGGGACCACTACAATGAGCAGTTCTTC

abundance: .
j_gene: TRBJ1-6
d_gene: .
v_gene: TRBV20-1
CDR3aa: CSASVRGRSPLHF
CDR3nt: TGCAGTGCTAGTGTACGGGGTCGATCACCCCTCCACTTT

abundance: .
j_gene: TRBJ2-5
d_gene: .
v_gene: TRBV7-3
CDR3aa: CASSLSHQSQETQYF
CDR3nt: TGTGCCAGCAGCCTAAGCCACCAGTCCCAAGAGACCCAGTACTTC

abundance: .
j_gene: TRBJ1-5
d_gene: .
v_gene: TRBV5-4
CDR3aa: CASSSGTTNQPQHF
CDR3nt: TGTGCCAGCAGCTCCGGGACAACGAATCAGCCCCAGCATTTT

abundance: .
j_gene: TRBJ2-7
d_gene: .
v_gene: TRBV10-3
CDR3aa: CATQDLALAHEQYF
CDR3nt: TGTGCCACCCAGGACCTAGCGTTAGCTCACGAGCAGTACTTC

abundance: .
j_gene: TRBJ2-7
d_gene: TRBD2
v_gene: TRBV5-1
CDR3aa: CASTVAGSYEQYF
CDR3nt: TGCGCCAGCACGGTAGCGGGGTCCTACGAGCAGTACTTC

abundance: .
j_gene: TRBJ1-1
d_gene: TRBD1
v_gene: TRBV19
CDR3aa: CASSMTGYRETEAFF
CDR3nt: TGTGCCAGTAGTATGACAGGGTATAGGGAGACTGAAGCTTTCTTT

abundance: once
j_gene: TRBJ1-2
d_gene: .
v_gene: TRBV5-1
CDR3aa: CASSLNSNYGYTF
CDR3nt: TGCGCCAGCAGCTTAAACAGTAACTATGGCTACACCTTC

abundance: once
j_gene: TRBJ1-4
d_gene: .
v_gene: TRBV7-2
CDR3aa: CASSRQPNEKLFF
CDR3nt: TGTGCCAGCAGCCGACAGCCTAATGAAAAACTGTTTTTT

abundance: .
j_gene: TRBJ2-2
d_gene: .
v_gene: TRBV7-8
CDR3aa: CASSLGQGLAGELFF
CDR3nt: TGTGCCAGCAGCTTAGGGCAGGGACTGGCCGGGGAGCTGTTTTTT

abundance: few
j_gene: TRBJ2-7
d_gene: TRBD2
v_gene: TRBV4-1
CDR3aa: CASSQGGGGRAFSEQYF
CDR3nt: TGCGCCAGCAGCCAAGGAGGAGGCGGGAGGGCCTTTTCGGAGCAGTACTTC

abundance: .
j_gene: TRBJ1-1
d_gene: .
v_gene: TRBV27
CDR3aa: CASSHRRGGAALRIEAFF
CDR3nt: TGTGCCAGCAGTCACAGAAGGGGGGGCGCAGCTCTCAGGATTGAAGCTTTCTTT

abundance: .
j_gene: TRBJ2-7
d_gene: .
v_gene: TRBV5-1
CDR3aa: CASSSEMSSYEQYF
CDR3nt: TGCGCCAGCAGCTCCGAAATGAGTTCCTACGAGCAGTACTTC

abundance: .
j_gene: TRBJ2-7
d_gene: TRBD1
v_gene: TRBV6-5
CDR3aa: CASSKTGTGQYEQYF
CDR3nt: TGTGCCAGCAGCAAAACCGGGACAGGGCAGTACGAGCAGTACTTC

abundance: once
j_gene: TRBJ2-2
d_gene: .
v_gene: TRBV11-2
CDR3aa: CASSLRGGVGTGELFF
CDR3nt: TGTGCCAGCAGCTTAAGAGGAGGGGTGGGGACCGGGGAGCTGTTTTTT

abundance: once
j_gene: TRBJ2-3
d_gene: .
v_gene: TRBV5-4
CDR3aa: CASSPAVRDTQYF
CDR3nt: TGTGCCAGCAGCCCAGCGGTTAGGGATACGCAGTATTTT

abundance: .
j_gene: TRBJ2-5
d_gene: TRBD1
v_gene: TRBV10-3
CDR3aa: CAISEGGQGGETQYF
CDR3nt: TGTGCCATCAGTGAGGGGGGACAGGGAGGAGAGACCCAGTACTTC

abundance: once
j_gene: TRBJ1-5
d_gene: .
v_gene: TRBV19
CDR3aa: CASSILGGNQPQHF
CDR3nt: TGTGCCAGTAGTATCTTAGGGGGCAATCAGCCCCAGCATTTT

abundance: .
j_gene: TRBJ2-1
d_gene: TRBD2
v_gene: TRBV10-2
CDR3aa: CASSEILAGELSYNEQFF
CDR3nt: TGCGCCAGCAGTGAAATCTTAGCGGGAGAGCTCTCCTACAATGAGCAGTTCTTC

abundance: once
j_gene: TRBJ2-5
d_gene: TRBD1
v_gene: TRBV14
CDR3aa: CASSRRDRGYGETQYF
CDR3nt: TGTGCCAGCAGCCGAAGGGACAGGGGATATGGAGAGACCCAGTACTTC

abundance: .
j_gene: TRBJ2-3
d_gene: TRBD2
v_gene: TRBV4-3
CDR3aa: CASSQDWSGGFTDTQYF
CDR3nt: TGCGCCAGCAGCCAAGATTGGAGCGGGGGGTTCACAGATACGCAGTATTTT

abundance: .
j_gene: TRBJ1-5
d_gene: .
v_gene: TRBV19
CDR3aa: CASSIPRGQPQHF
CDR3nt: TGTGCCAGTAGTATACCACGAGGACAGCCCCAGCATTTT

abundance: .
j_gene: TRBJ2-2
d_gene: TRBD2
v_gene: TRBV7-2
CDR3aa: CASKREGHNGELFF
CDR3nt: TGTGCCAGCAAGAGGGAGGGCCATAACGGGGAGCTGTTTTTT

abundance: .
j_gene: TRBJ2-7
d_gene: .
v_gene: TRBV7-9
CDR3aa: CASSFPGEQYF
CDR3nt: TGTGCCAGCAGCTTTCCAGGCGAGCAGTACTTC

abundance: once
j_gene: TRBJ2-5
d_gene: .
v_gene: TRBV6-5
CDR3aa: CASSLTHQETQYF
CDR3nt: TGTGCCAGCAGCTTAACTCATCAAGAGACCCAGTACTTC

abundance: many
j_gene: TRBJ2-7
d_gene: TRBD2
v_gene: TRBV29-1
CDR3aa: CSVQSGGYEQYF
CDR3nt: TGCAGCGTCCAGAGCGGGGGCTACGAGCAGTACTTC